These 32 T cell receptor beta chains were all obtained from the same sample, sequenced in a study of blood T cell repertoires in COVID-19. The assay was immunoSEQ multiplex PCR, and TCRdb's table has in-frame clones only and misses some. The repertoire has about 75,000 clones, approximately 89% of them found once; the top ten carry roughly 6.7%. The source material was peripheral blood. The receptors were gathered from a woman in her sixties or seventies with acute or convalescent COVID-19.

The chain combines TRBV5-6 with TRBJ2-1; 11 positions match TRBD2. The CDR3 loop spans 16 amino acids. Unmatched junction bases numbered 3, after V lost 0 bases and J lost 4 bases. Germline V gene sequence: CDR1 SGHDT, CDR2 YYEEEE. CDR3 nucleotides: TGTGCCAGCAGCTTGGAGGGACTAGCGGTTTACAATGAGCAGTTCTTC. This gives the protein CASSLEGLAVYNEQFF.

The J gene is TRBJ2-7, the V gene TRBV3-1 (or the pseudogene TRBV3-2), with a weak D call TRBD2 (5 bases). The ends were cut back, 4 bases at V and 4 bases at J, with 8 bases in the middle. This CDR3 comprises 12 residues. CDR1 and CDR2 from the germline V gene are LGHDT and YNNKEL (reference sequence). The CDR3 coding sequence is TGTGCCAGCAGCCCTAGCCGGTACGAGCAGTACTTC. It codes for CASSPSRYEQYF.

The chain links TRBV6-5 to TRBJ2-2, with 7 bases lining up with TRBD2. The CDR3 runs 15 residues. The J segment lost 4 bases and the V segment lost 2 bases, leaving 4 bases of the junction unmatched. Germline values: CDR1 MNHEY, CDR2 SVGAGI. The CDR3 is CASSYRGSVTGELFF. The CDR3, as DNA: TGTGCCAGCAGTTACCGCGGGAGCGTCACCGGGGAGCTGTTTTTT.

V and J are TRBV5-6 and TRBJ1-1; D might be TRBD1 (6 bases). V dropped 2 bases and J dropped 1 base, with 6 bases sitting between them. The CDR3 sequence is 13 residues long. Germline lookup yields CDR1 SGHDT and CDR2 YYEEEE. The CDR3 reads CASSLQGNTEAFF. As DNA, the CDR3 is TGTGCCAGCAGCTTACAGGGGAACACTGAAGCTTTCTTT.

The rearrangement joins TRBV14 to TRBJ2-2, with D unclear. The CDR3 has 15 residues. Trimming left V 4 bases short and J 7 bases short, with 16 bases between. Germline CDR1 reads SGHDN; CDR2 reads FVKESK. CDR3 sequence: CASSPTPRIGGELFF. The CDR3 coding sequence is TGTGCCAGCAGCCCCACTCCCAGGATCGGCGGGGAGCTGTTTTTT.

CDR3 in DNA: TGTGCCAGCAGCTTAAAGGAGGGGGGGAGCTCCTACGAGCAGTACTTC. It translates to CASSLKEGGSSYEQYF. V usage is TRBV7-9 and J usage is TRBJ2-7, with D possibly being TRBD2 (7 bases). CDR1 SEHNR and CDR2 FQNEAQ come from the germline V gene (reference sequence). The germline V and J ends were trimmed by 2 bases and 0 bases, with 14 bases remaining between them. This CDR3 spans 16 amino acids.

This chain connects TRBV5-8 to TRBJ2-5; 9 bases align to TRBD1. The CDR3 runs to 14 residues. Looked up from germline, CDR1 is SGHTS and CDR2 is YDEGEE. Trimming removed 0 bases from V and 5 bases from J; junction bases left unmatched: 2. The CDR3 bases are TGTGCCAGCAGCTTGGCCGGACAGGGGGAGACCCAGTACTTC. Its translation is CASSLAGQGETQYF.

The chain recombines TRBV6-5 with TRBJ2-1; tentatively, D is TRBD1 (6 bases). The CDR3 extends over 16 amino acids. The V end was cut by 0 bases, the J end by 3 bases, with 12 bases between. From germline, CDR1 is MNHEY and CDR2 SVGAGI. CDR3 sequence reads: CASSYSDREIYNEQFF. For the CDR3, the DNA is TGTGCCAGCAGTTACTCGGACAGAGAAATCTACAATGAGCAGTTCTTC.

In its sample, this clone was seen a few times. The chain recombines TRBV7-8 with TRBJ1-5; D is possibly TRBD1 (5 bases). Trimming stripped 5 bases from V and 5 bases from J, with 10 bases between. This CDR3 spans 13 amino acids. The germline CDR1 and CDR2 sequences are SGHVS and FQNEAQ. Here the CDR3 reads CASSLGTDQPQHF. The DNA of the CDR3 is TGTGCCAGCAGCCTAGGGACTGATCAGCCCCAGCATTTT.

The chain links TRBV21-1 to TRBJ1-1; the table's D call TRBD1 went unverified against the DNA. TRBV21-1 is annotated as a pseudogene. This CDR3 has 18 residues. CDR3 protein: CASSQEDRVTPVNTEAFF. CDR3 coding DNA: TGTGCCAGCAGTCAAGAGGACAGAGTTACCCCCGTGAACACTGAAGCTTTCTTT.

The chain is built from TRBV9 and TRBJ2-5, with D tentatively TRBD1 (5 bases). V lost 3 bases and J 4 bases, leaving 10 bases between the germline ends. The V gene's germline CDR1 is SGDLS and CDR2 YYNGEE. The length of the CDR3 is 13 residues. The CDR3 coding sequence is TGTGCCAGCAGCGCGTCAGGGCGAGAGACCCAGTACTTC. Translation: CASSASGRETQYF.

The V gene is TRBV2, the J gene TRBJ1-2; D is uncertain. The CDR3 spans 14 residues. Trimming removed 7 bases at V and 8 bases at J, with 20 bases between. Germline V gene sequence: CDR1 SNHLY, CDR2 FYNNEI. CDR3 DNA: TGTGCCAGCATCAGATACGGGGAGGGAGAGGGCTACACCTTC. This translates into CASIRYGEGEGYTF.

This clone was counted only a few times. This chain uses TRBV2 with TRBJ1-5; a possible D gene is TRBD1 (5 bases). This CDR3 has 14 amino acids. V lost 2 bases, J lost 2 bases, and 7 bases lay in between. Germline CDR1 reads SNHLY; CDR2 reads FYNNEI. CDR3 protein: CASSEQQGNQPQHF. CDR3 nucleotide sequence: TGTGCCAGCAGTGAACAACAGGGCAATCAGCCCCAGCATTTT.

Turning to this clone: It is likely a read error, because the conserved phenylalanine at the end of the CDR3 is missing. No DNA is shown, since the ends of the CDR3 on it are uncertain; the CDR3 is the one TCRdb lists. This rearrangement joins TRBV19 to TRBJ2-3; the D call in the table, TRBD1, was not verified against the DNA. The CDR3 adds up to 9 amino acids, both ends counted. CDR1 is LNHDA, CDR2 SQIVND, per germline (reference sequence). CDR3 loop: CASSIDRNA.

This clone was observed a handful of times. The rearrangement joins TRBV11-3 to TRBJ2-2, with 11 positions matching TRBD2. The CDR3 is 18 amino acids. Trimming removed 0 bases from V and 6 bases from J; junction bases left unmatched: 9. Per the germline V gene, CDR1 is SGHNT and CDR2 is YENEEA. The CDR3 loop reads CASSLEFSGTSGPGELFF. CDR3 nucleotides: TGTGCCAGCAGCTTAGAGTTCTCCGGGACTAGCGGTCCCGGGGAGCTGTTTTTT.

The rearrangement links TRBV14 to TRBJ1-1, with unresolved D. The germline V gene encodes CDR1 SGHDN and CDR2 FVKESK. The CDR3 is made up of 14 amino acids. Trimming pared 3 bases from V and 7 bases from J, leaving 15 bases between. The CDR3 DNA is TGTGCCAGCAGCCATCTATGGAGGCAGCTTGAAGCTTTCTTT. It encodes CASSHLWRQLEAFF.

This clone has just one count. The chain employs TRBV19 and TRBJ1-4; 10 bases map to TRBD1. Germline CDR1 is LNHDA and CDR2 is SQIVND (reference sequence). With 8 bases clipped from V and 7 bases from J, the junction kept 4 bases outside the gene matches. CDR3 length equals 13 residues. The CDR3 loop reads CASRGTGVEKLFF. CDR3 sequence (DNA): TGTGCCAGTCGAGGGACAGGGGTTGAAAAACTGTTTTTT.

V and J are TRBV4-2 and TRBJ2-1; D perhaps matches TRBD1 (7 bases). This CDR3 comprises 16 residues. V was cut by 4 bases and J by 0 bases, with 13 bases left in between. Germline values: CDR1 LGHNA, CDR2 YNFKEQ. CDR3 in DNA: TGTGCCAGCAGCCTGCCAGGGGGGAGCTCCTACAATGAGCAGTTCTTC. Its translation: CASSLPGGSSYNEQFF.

The genes are TRBV5-6 and TRBJ2-2; 8 bases are shared with TRBD1. The CDR3 length is 16 residues. With 3 bases clipped from V and 7 bases from J, the junction kept 11 bases outside the gene matches. CDR1 and CDR2 (germline): SGHDT, YYEEEE. CDR3 bases: TGTGCCAGCAGCTCGGGGGTCAGGGGGCGAGTCGGGGAGCTGTTTTTT. This codes for CASSSGVRGRVGELFF.

The V and J genes are TRBV3-1 (or the pseudogene TRBV3-2) and TRBJ1-5; TRBD1 aligns across 7 bases. This CDR3 comprises 17 residues. V shed 2 bases, J shed 0 bases, and the junction held 7 bases outside the gene matches. CDR1 is LGHDT, CDR2 YNNKEL, per germline (reference sequence). Here the CDR3 reads CASSQPPGQLSNQPQHF. Written as DNA, the CDR3 is TGTGCCAGCAGCCAACCCCCGGGACAGCTTAGCAATCAGCCCCAGCATTTT.

The V call is TRBV29-1, the J call TRBJ1-5, with D tentatively TRBD1 (5 bases). The CDR3 contains 13 residues. Germline lookup yields CDR1 SQVTM and CDR2 ANQGSEA. Deletions cut 4 bases from V and 1 base from J, with 8 bases between. The chain's CDR3 is CSVGRASNQPQHF. CDR3 sequence (DNA): TGCAGCGTTGGCAGGGCGAGCAATCAGCCCCAGCATTTT.

V usage is TRBV6-1 and J usage is TRBJ2-7, with TRBD1 matching 8 bases. With 2 bases clipped from V and 2 bases from J, the junction kept 8 bases outside the gene matches. There are 16 residues in the CDR3. The germline V gene has CDR1 MNHNS and CDR2 SASEGT. CDR3 sequence (DNA): TGTGCCAGCAGTGAACGGTGGACAGGGTTAACCTACGAGCAGTACTTC. It specifies CASSERWTGLTYEQYF.

CDR3 loop: CASSETSGTDTQYF. As DNA, the CDR3 is TGTGCCAGCAGTGAGACTAGCGGGACAGATACGCAGTATTTT. The gene calls are TRBV6-4 and TRBJ2-3, with TRBD2 identical over 10 bases. The J segment lost 3 bases and the V segment lost 3 bases, leaving 0 bases of the junction unmatched. The CDR3 spans 14 residues. Germline CDR1 is MRHNA and CDR2 is SNTAGT.

The chain employs TRBV7-9 and TRBJ1-4; TRBD1 is a possible D gene (6 bases). Germline CDR1 is SEHNR and CDR2 is FQNEAQ (reference sequence). Trimming left V 7 bases short and J 5 bases short, with 14 bases between. The CDR3 has 14 residues. This CDR3 reads CASNPGTRNEKLFF. For the CDR3, the DNA is TGTGCCAGCAACCCTGGGACACGGAATGAAAAACTGTTTTTT.

V and J are TRBV14 and TRBJ2-7; 9 bases are a match to TRBD1. The CDR3 length is 15 residues. Germline V gives CDR1 SGHDN, CDR2 FVKESK. With 1 base clipped from V and 2 bases from J, the junction kept 3 bases outside the gene matches. CDR3 in DNA: TGTGCCAGCAGCCAAGGTAACAGGGGGCCCTACGAGCAGTACTTC. As protein: CASSQGNRGPYEQYF.

This chain uses TRBV7-6 with TRBJ1-5; D gene unclear. The V end was cut by 1 base, the J end by 3 bases, with 10 bases between. Germline-derived CDR1 and CDR2 are SGHVS and FNYEAQ. The CDR3 has 15 residues. CDR3 in DNA: TGTGCCAGCAGCTTAGAGCCGGGGAACAATCAGCCCCAGCATTTT. Amino acids: CASSLEPGNNQPQHF.

The rearrangement joins TRBV5-1 to TRBJ1-6; 7 bases match TRBD1. Per germline, CDR1 SGHRS and CDR2 YFSETQ. This CDR3 has 16 residues. Trimming cost V 1 base and J 6 bases; bases outside gene matches: 7. CDR3 loop: CASSLTGQELNSPLHF. The CDR3 nucleotides read TGCGCCAGCAGCTTGACTGGACAGGAGCTTAATTCACCCCTCCACTTT.

The chain has TRBV28 and TRBJ2-7, with D possibly TRBD2 on 6 matching bases. CDR3 length: 13 amino acids. Deletions cut 6 bases from V and 6 bases from J, with 15 bases between. The germline V gene has CDR1 MDHEN and CDR2 SYDVKM. The CDR3 here is CASSPPAGFEQYF. The CDR3 nucleotides are TGTGCCAGCAGCCCTCCCGCGGGGTTCGAGCAGTACTTC.

This clone was seen more than once but under ten times. The chain couples TRBV5-1 to TRBJ1-4; 9 bases are a match to TRBD1. In germline, CDR1 is SGHRS, CDR2 YFSETQ. There are 15 residues in the CDR3. Losses at the gene ends were 5 bases for V and 7 bases for J; bases not matched to a gene: 9. The CDR3 bases are TGCGCCAGCAGTAGGTCGACAGGGGGTGGTGAAAAACTGTTTTTT. This encodes CASSRSTGGGEKLFF. Looking up the rest from reference TRBV5-1 and TRBJ1-4 gives the full variable domain: KAGVTQTPRYLIKTRGQQVTLSCSPISGHRSVSWYQQTPGQGLQFLFEYFSETQRNKGNFPGRFSGRQFSNSRSEMNVSTLELGDSALYLCASSRSTGGGEKLFFGSGTQLSVL.

The chain combines TRBV10-3 with TRBJ1-6, with TRBD1 matching 8 bases. Unmatched junction bases numbered 5, after V lost 0 bases and J lost 13 bases. CDR1 ENHRY and CDR2 SYGVKD come from the germline V gene. There are 14 residues in the CDR3. The CDR3 nucleotides are TGTGCCATCAGTGAGTCGGGACAGGCTTTTCCCCTCCACTTT. Amino acids: CAISESGQAFPLHF.

The chain recombines TRBV5-1 with TRBJ2-1; 7 bases map to TRBD1. The CDR3 contains 15 residues. CDR1 is SGHRS, CDR2 YFSETQ, per germline. With 1 base clipped from V and 4 bases from J, the junction kept 5 bases outside the gene matches. This CDR3 reads CASSLQGERYNEQFF. CDR3 bases: TGCGCCAGCAGCTTGCAGGGGGAGAGGTACAATGAGCAGTTCTTC.

The genes are TRBV6-2 or TRBV6-3 and TRBJ2-1; weak D call: TRBD1 (6 bases). CDR1 and CDR2 (germline): MNHEY, SVGEGT. The CDR3 covers 16 residues. V shed 2 bases and J shed 1 base, with 12 bases lying between them. The CDR3 nucleotides are TGTGCCAGCAGTTACAACAGGGAACGGTCCTACAATGAGCAGTTCTTC. As protein: CASSYNRERSYNEQFF.